One T cell receptor (beta chain) is described in this entry. Its antigen remains unknown. The record originates from a study of T-cell memory formation after mild COVID-19. Constant-segment primers and 5'RACE yielded cDNA libraries for TCR alpha and TCR beta, each carrying sample barcodes and UMIs. Each CDR3 protein is one row after TCRdb ran MiXCR on the 5' RACE reads. The sample shows hundreds of thousands of distinct CDR3 sequences, more than 15% of them seen only once. V was clipped by 2 bases and J by 3 bases, with 13 bases between them. The germline V gene has CDR1 MGHRA and CDR2 YSYEKL. This CDR3 comprises 15 residues. Broader study findings: Clones that got smaller from day 15 to 85 had even CD4/CD8, while clones growing later tipped toward CD4+.

The genes are TRBV4-1 and TRBJ1-2; D might be TRBD1 (5 bases). This TCR came from an adult woman who had mild COVID-19 (a few samples of this study predate the infection). Cell type and time point are not known. The sample taken for sequencing was PBMCs or a T cell subset sorted from them (not recorded which). Written as DNA, the CDR3 is TGCGCCAGCAGCCAACCCGGCGGCAGGGACTATGGCTACACCTTC. Translating it yields CASSQPGGRDYGYTF.